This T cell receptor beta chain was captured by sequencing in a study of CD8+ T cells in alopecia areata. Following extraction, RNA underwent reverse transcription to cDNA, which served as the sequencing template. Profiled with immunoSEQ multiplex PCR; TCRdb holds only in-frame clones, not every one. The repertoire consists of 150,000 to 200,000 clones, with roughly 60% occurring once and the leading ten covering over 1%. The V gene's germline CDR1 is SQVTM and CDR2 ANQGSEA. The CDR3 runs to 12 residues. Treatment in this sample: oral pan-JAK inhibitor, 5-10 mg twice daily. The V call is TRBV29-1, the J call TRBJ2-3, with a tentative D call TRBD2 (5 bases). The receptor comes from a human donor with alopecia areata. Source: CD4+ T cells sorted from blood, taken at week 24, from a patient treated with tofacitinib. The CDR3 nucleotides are TGCGCTAGGCGGACTAGCACAGATACGCAGTATTTT. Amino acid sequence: CARRTSTDTQYF.